What follows are 28 T cell receptor beta chains derived from one specimen sequenced in a study of shared clonotypes between healthy human individuals. The data were produced by immunoSEQ multiplex PCR, yet TCRdb's version contains in-frame clones alone and is incomplete. Among roughly 500,000 clones, 90% to 96% were seen once, and the ten largest hold about 0.059%. The sample comprised naive CD4+ T cells sorted from blood. Indicated subset: CD45RA+ positively selected. These receptors all come from a woman aged 25-40 years in good health.

The chain uses TRBV27 and TRBJ2-3, with D unclear. This CDR3 spans 17 amino acids. Germline CDR1 and CDR2: MNHEY and SMNVEV (reference sequence). The V gene lost 1 base and the J gene lost 0 bases, with 14 bases spanning the gap. Here the CDR3 reads CASSLWVGGTSTDTQYF. The DNA of the CDR3 is TGTGCCAGCAGTTTATGGGTGGGCGGCACTAGCACAGATACGCAGTATTTT.

The chain uses TRBV19 and TRBJ2-7; 7 bases line up with TRBD2. Germline-derived CDR1 and CDR2 are LNHDA and SQIVND (reference sequence). Trimming cost V 0 bases and J 4 bases; bases outside gene matches: 9. The CDR3 is made up of 16 amino acids. The CDR3 is CASSIDPTGGPYEQYF. The CDR3 DNA reads TGTGCCAGTAGTATAGACCCCACGGGAGGTCCTTACGAGCAGTACTTC.

This chain uses TRBV18 with TRBJ1-1; D ambiguous. V lost 2 bases to trimming and J lost 8 bases, with 12 bases between them. Germline V gene data show CDR1 as KGHSH and CDR2 as LQKENI. The CDR3 contains 13 residues. The CDR3 here is CASSPSQKSEAFF. The CDR3 coding sequence is TGTGCCAGCTCACCATCCCAAAAATCGGAAGCTTTCTTT.

The chain carries TRBV7-2 and TRBJ2-1, with 9 bases fitting TRBD1. The germline CDR1 and CDR2 sequences are SGHTA and FQGNSA. The CDR3 extends over 15 amino acids. Trimming cost V 6 bases and J 2 bases; bases outside gene matches: 5. The CDR3 spells CASRLTGGTYNEQFF. The CDR3 DNA is TGTGCCAGCAGGTTAACAGGGGGCACCTACAATGAGCAGTTCTTC.

The chain has TRBV5-1 and TRBJ2-5; no firm D call. The CDR3 runs 14 residues. CDR1 and CDR2 from the germline V gene are SGHRS and YFSETQ. V was shortened by 0 bases and J by 5 bases, with 11 bases between the two germline ends. Written as DNA, the CDR3 is TGCGCCAGCAGCTTGGATGGCCGCCGGGAGACCCAGTACTTC. It yields the protein CASSLDGRRETQYF.

The chain is built from TRBV6-1 and TRBJ1-2, with 11 bases that match TRBD1. The CDR3 is 14 residues long. Germline V gene data show CDR1 as MNHNS and CDR2 as SASEGT. V lost 5 bases and J lost 7; bases outside the gene matches: 6. The CDR3 nucleotides read TGTGCCAGCAGTCGACCCGGGACAGGGGGTGGCTACACCTTC. The encoded protein is CASSRPGTGGGYTF.

This clone came up once. The chain employs TRBV27 and TRBJ2-5, with a weak D call TRBD2 (5 bases). The V and J ends lost 5 bases and 3 bases respectively, with 10 bases between them. Germline V gene data show CDR1 as MNHEY and CDR2 as SMNVEV (reference sequence). The CDR3 runs to 13 residues. CDR3 DNA: TGTGCCAGCAGTAAGCGGCGGGAAGAGACCCAGTACTTC. Translation gives CASSKRREETQYF.

This sequence joins TRBV5-1 and TRBJ2-2; maybe TRBD2 (6 bases). The CDR3 spans 15 residues. Germline-derived CDR1 and CDR2 are SGHRS and YFSETQ. Trimming removed 1 base from V and 1 base from J, with 8 bases in between. The CDR3 here is CASSLPAGNTGELFF. The DNA of the CDR3 is TGCGCCAGCAGCTTGCCAGCGGGGAACACCGGGGAGCTGTTTTTT. The entire variable domain, with the rest obtained from reference TRBV5-1 and TRBJ2-2, is as follows: KAGVTQTPRYLIKTRGQQVTLSCSPISGHRSVSWYQQTPGQGLQFLFEYFSETQRNKGNFPGRFSGRQFSNSRSEMNVSTLELGDSALYLCASSLPAGNTGELFFGEGSRLTVL.

The chain uses TRBV19 and TRBJ2-1; D gene unclear. Trimming pared 4 bases from V and 5 bases from J, leaving 3 bases between. The CDR3 contains 11 residues. CDR1 is LNHDA and CDR2 is SQIVND in the germline V gene (reference sequence). The DNA of the CDR3 is TGTGCCAGTAGTAGGAACAATGAGCAGTTCTTC. As protein: CASSRNNEQFF.

The V call is TRBV5-1, the J call TRBJ1-1; D gene ambiguous. CDR1 and CDR2 from the germline V gene are SGHRS and YFSETQ. The CDR3 consists of 14 residues. V shed 1 base and J shed 1 base, with 8 bases lying between them. The CDR3 nucleotides read TGCGCCAGCAGCTTGTATGCAGAGAACACTGAAGCTTTCTTT. As protein: CASSLYAENTEAFF.

The rearrangement uses TRBV2 and TRBJ1-2, with D unresolved. V shed 1 base and J shed 8 bases, with 17 bases lying between them. The CDR3 is made up of 15 amino acids. Germline V gives CDR1 SNHLY, CDR2 FYNNEI. CDR3 region: CASSEEGNGVWGYTF. In nucleotides, the CDR3 is TGTGCCAGCAGTGAAGAGGGTAACGGTGTATGGGGCTACACCTTC.

V is TRBV25-1 and J is TRBJ2-1, with D unresolved. The V end was cut by 3 bases, the J end by 4 bases, with 7 bases between. The CDR3 length is 13 residues. Germline CDR1 and CDR2: MGHDK and SYGVNS. CDR3 region: CASSDSTYNEQFF. The CDR3 DNA reads as TGTGCCAGCAGTGATTCTACGTACAATGAGCAGTTCTTC.

CDR3 in amino acids: CATGRARGDTQYF. CDR3 nucleotide sequence: TGTGCCACCGGGAGGGCGAGGGGAGATACGCAGTATTTT. The chain carries TRBV27 and TRBJ2-3; the match to TRBD2 covers 8 bases. Per germline, CDR1 MNHEY and CDR2 SMNVEV (reference sequence). V dropped 10 bases and J dropped 5; count of bases not matched to a gene: 8. The length of the CDR3 is 13 residues.

V gene TRBV4-2 combines with J gene TRBJ2-3; TRBD2 matches 10 bases. In germline, CDR1 is LGHNA, CDR2 YNFKEQ. The CDR3 is made up of 16 amino acids. J was trimmed by 3 bases and V by 0 bases; bases with no gene match: 3. CDR3: CASSQDLLAGTDTQYF. The DNA for the CDR3 is TGTGCCAGCAGCCAAGATTTACTAGCGGGGACAGATACGCAGTATTTT.

The rearrangement links TRBV6-1 to TRBJ2-7, with D hard to call. The V gene lost 7 bases and the J gene lost 3 bases, with 13 bases spanning the gap. The CDR3 has 13 amino acids. In germline, CDR1 is MNHNS, CDR2 SASEGT. CDR3 sequence reads: CASMTEAVYEQYF. The CDR3 nucleotides read TGTGCCAGCATGACCGAGGCGGTCTACGAGCAGTACTTC.

This clone was observed a few times. The CDR3 region is CASSSGGNNEKLFF. The CDR3 nucleotides are TGTGCCAGCTCATCAGGGGGCAATAATGAAAAACTGTTTTTT. The chain joins TRBV18 to TRBJ1-4; TRBD1 matches 8 bases. CDR3 length equals 14 residues. The V gene end was trimmed by 5 bases and the J gene end by 4 bases; junction bases not matched to a gene: 3. Germline V gives CDR1 KGHSH, CDR2 LQKENI.

The chain is built from TRBV27 and TRBJ1-2; no reliable D call. Trimming removed 5 bases from V and 6 bases from J, with 13 bases in between. Germline V lookup: CDR1 MNHEY, CDR2 SMNVEV (reference sequence). This CDR3 has 13 residues. The CDR3: CASSQRRFDGYTF. CDR3 nucleotide sequence: TGTGCCAGCAGTCAACGTAGATTTGATGGCTACACCTTC.

This sequence joins TRBV5-1 and TRBJ2-7, with TRBD2 matching 7 bases. This CDR3 comprises 17 residues. V lost 4 bases and J lost 4; bases outside the gene matches: 17. The germline gives CDR1 SGHRS, CDR2 YFSETQ. The CDR3 DNA sequence: TGCGCCAGCAGCCAAGTTTTTGTGGGAGGGTCGCTATACGAGCAGTACTTC. Translated: CASSQVFVGGSLYEQYF.

Only one count was recorded for this clone. The chain combines TRBV5-1 with TRBJ2-7; no clear D gene. Trimming left V 1 base short and J 2 bases short, with 10 bases between. The CDR3 is 14 amino acids. Germline V gene sequence: CDR1 SGHRS, CDR2 YFSETQ. The DNA for the CDR3 is TGCGCCAGCAGCTTGTCGAGTTACCCCTACGAGCAGTACTTC. Translating it yields CASSLSSYPYEQYF.

V and J are TRBV4-2 and TRBJ2-3; 14 nucleotides agree with TRBD2. From germline, CDR1 is LGHNA and CDR2 YNFKEQ. The junction had 2 bases not matched to a gene; V was cut back by 0 bases and J by 0 bases. CDR3 size: 18 residues. CDR3 residues: CASSQDGTSGGSTDTQYF. The CDR3 DNA is TGTGCCAGCAGCCAAGACGGGACTAGCGGGGGAAGCACAGATACGCAGTATTTT.

A single count supports this clone. The chain combines TRBV14 with TRBJ1-3; the D gene is possibly TRBD1 (5 bases). Germline V gene data show CDR1 as SGHDN and CDR2 as FVKESK. V was trimmed by 4 bases and J by 2 bases, leaving 9 bases between them. This CDR3 has 14 residues. In DNA, the CDR3 is TGTGCCAGCAGCCCCCCCAGGGCTGGAAACACCATATATTTT. It is translated as CASSPPRAGNTIYF.

V gene TRBV19 combines with J gene TRBJ2-1; tentatively, D is TRBD1 or TRBD2 (5 bases each). CDR3 length: 14 amino acids. Germline V lookup: CDR1 LNHDA, CDR2 SQIVND (reference sequence). V shed 5 bases and J shed 4 bases, with 12 bases lying between them. For the CDR3, the DNA is TGTGCCAGTAGTCGGGACGGCCCATACAATGAGCAGTTCTTC. Its protein product is CASSRDGPYNEQFF. Looking up the rest from reference TRBV19 and TRBJ2-1 gives the full variable domain: DGGITQSPKYLFRKEGQNVTLSCEQNLNHDAMYWYRQDPGQGLRLIYYSQIVNDFQKGDIAEGYSVSREKKESFPLTVTSAQKNPTAFYLCASSRDGPYNEQFFGPGTRLTVL.

V usage is TRBV28 and J usage is TRBJ1-4; D may be TRBD1 (5 bases). Germline V gene lookup returns CDR1 MDHEN and CDR2 SYDVKM. The V end lost 7 bases, the J end lost 7 bases, and 16 bases lay between the germline ends. The CDR3 has 14 residues. CDR3 residues: CASTGGRGREKLFF. For the CDR3, the DNA is TGTGCCAGCACGGGCGGGAGGGGTCGTGAAAAACTGTTTTTT.

The chain employs TRBV4-1 and TRBJ2-2; D not certain. This CDR3 is built from 14 residues. Germline-derived CDR1 and CDR2 are MGHRA and YSYEKL. Trimming cost V 3 bases and J 2 bases, with 7 bases left between them. The CDR3 loop is CASSQPPNTGELFF. CDR3 in DNA: TGCGCCAGCAGCCAGCCACCCAACACCGGGGAGCTGTTTTTT.

The chain recombines TRBV7-6 with TRBJ2-3; possibly TRBD2 for D (6 bases). The CDR3 spans 16 residues. Trimming stripped 5 bases from V and 0 bases from J, with 15 bases between. Germline CDR1 reads SGHVS; CDR2 reads FNYEAQ. CDR3 region: CASSPGLLHSTDTQYF. The DNA of the CDR3 is TGTGCCAGCAGCCCGGGACTTCTACATAGCACAGATACGCAGTATTTT.

This chain connects TRBV5-8 to TRBJ1-1; TRBD1 might be the D (5 bases). The V gene lost 0 bases and the J gene lost 7 bases, with 10 bases spanning the gap. CDR1 is SGHTS and CDR2 is YDEGEE in the germline V gene. There are 13 residues in the CDR3. CDR3 sequence (DNA): TGTGCCAGCAGCTTGGTTAGGAGGGGTGAAGCTTTCTTT. Amino acid sequence: CASSLVRRGEAFF.

The gene calls are TRBV28 and TRBJ1-5; 10 nucleotides line up with TRBD1. With V trimmed by 7 bases and J by 0 bases, 9 bases remained unmatched. This CDR3 has 17 residues. Germline CDR1 is MDHEN and CDR2 is SYDVKM. The CDR3 loop reads CASTRQGARYSNQPQHF. CDR3 DNA sequence: TGTGCCAGCACTCGACAGGGGGCGAGGTATAGCAATCAGCCCCAGCATTTT.

The chain is built from TRBV6-5 and TRBJ2-7, with unresolved D. The CDR3 loop spans 15 amino acids. Between the trimmed V and J ends, which lost 2 bases and 3 bases, there was a span of 14 bases. Per the germline V gene, CDR1 is MNHEY and CDR2 is SVGAGI. The CDR3 DNA is TGTGCCAGCAGTTACGGGAACGTGGGCGTCTACGAGCAGTACTTC. Residues: CASSYGNVGVYEQYF.